The present TCR beta chain was sequenced within a study of vaccination and CD4 T cells after COVID-19. Documented treatment: roughly nine-day PBMC culture with coronavirus spike peptide pools or control peptides (ViraFEST assay). The Oncomine TCR Beta short-read assay was what sequenced the DNA obtained from cultured CD4+ T cells. One entry per CDR3 protein results from TCRdb running MiXCR on the PCR reads. The table lists 20,000 to 25,000 distinct CDR3 sequences, around a third of them singletons, with roughly 12% in the top ten. Findings and caveats of the study: Researchers report that 304 of 307 vaccine-specific clones in convalescent patients proved spike mono-reactive.

This clonotype was observed a handful of times. The antigen is unknown. V dropped 6 bases and J dropped 0 bases, with 12 bases sitting between them. Germline CDR1 reads MNHNS; CDR2 reads SASEGT. CDR3 size: 15 residues. Sequences were obtained from cultured CD4+ T cells from blood. This clonotype originated in a human donor with COVID-19. The chain combines TRBV6-1 with TRBJ1-3, with D unresolved. In DNA, the CDR3 is TGTGCCAGCAGCCCCGGGAGCCGCTCTGGAAACACCATATATTTT. Encoded protein: CASSPGSRSGNTIYF.